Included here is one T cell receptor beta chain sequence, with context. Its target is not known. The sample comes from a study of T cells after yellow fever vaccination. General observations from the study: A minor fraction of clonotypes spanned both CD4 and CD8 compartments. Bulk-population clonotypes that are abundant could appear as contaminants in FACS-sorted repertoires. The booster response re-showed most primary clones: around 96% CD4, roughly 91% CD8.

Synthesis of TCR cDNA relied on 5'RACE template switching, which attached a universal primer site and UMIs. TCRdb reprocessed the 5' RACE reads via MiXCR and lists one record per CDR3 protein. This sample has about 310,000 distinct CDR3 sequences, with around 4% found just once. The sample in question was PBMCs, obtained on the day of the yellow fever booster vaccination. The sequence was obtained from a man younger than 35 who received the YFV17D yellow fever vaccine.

CDR3 residues: CASRPRQGADTQYF. In DNA form, the CDR3 reads TGTGCCAGCAGGCCTCGACAGGGGGCAGATACGCAGTATTTT. The V call is TRBV5-4, the J call TRBJ2-3, with 9 nucleotides matching TRBD1. The germline V gene has CDR1 SGHNT and CDR2 YYREEE (reference sequence). J gave up 4 bases and V 5 bases, and 5 bases lay outside the gene matches. The length of the CDR3 is 14 residues.